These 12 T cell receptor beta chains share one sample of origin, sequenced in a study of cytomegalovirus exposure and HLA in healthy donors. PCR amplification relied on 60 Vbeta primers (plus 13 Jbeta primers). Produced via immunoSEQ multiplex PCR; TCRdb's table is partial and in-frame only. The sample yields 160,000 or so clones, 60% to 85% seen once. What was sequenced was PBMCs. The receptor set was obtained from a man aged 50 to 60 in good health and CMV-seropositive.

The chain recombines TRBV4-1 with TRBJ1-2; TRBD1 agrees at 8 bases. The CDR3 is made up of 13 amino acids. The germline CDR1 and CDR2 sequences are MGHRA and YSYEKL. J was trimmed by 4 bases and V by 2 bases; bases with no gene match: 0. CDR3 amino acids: CASSQQGAYGYTF. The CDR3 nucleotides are TGCGCCAGCAGCCAACAGGGGGCCTATGGCTACACCTTC.

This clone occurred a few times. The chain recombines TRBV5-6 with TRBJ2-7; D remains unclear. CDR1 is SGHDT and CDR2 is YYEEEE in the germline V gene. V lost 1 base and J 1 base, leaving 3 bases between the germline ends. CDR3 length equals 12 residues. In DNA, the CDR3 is TGTGCCAGCAGCTTGCATTCCTACGAGCAGTACTTC. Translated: CASSLHSYEQYF.

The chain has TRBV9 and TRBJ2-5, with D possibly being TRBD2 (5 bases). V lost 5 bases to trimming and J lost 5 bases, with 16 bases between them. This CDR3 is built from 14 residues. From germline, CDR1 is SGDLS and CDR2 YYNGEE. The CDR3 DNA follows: TGTGCCAGCAGTCCTACTAGTGGAGGTGAGACCCAGTACTTC. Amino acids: CASSPTSGGETQYF.

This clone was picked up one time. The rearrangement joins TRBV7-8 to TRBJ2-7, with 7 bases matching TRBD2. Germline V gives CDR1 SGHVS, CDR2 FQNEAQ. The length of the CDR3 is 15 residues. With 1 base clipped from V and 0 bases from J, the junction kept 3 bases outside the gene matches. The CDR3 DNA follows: TGTGCCAGCAGCTTAGAAGCGGGGTTCTCCTACGAGCAGTACTTC. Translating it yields CASSLEAGFSYEQYF.

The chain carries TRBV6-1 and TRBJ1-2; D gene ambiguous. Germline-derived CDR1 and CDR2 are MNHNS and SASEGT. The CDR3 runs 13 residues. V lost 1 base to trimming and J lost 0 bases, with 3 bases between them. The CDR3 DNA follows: TGTGCCAGCAGTGAAGTAGCTAACTATGGCTACACCTTC. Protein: CASSEVANYGYTF.

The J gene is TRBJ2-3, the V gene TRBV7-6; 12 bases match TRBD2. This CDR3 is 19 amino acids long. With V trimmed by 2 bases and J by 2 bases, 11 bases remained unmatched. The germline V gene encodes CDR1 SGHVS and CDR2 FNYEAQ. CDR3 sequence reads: CASSLPASGGDGATDTQYF. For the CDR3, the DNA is TGTGCCAGCAGCTTACCGGCTAGCGGGGGGGACGGCGCCACAGATACGCAGTATTTT.

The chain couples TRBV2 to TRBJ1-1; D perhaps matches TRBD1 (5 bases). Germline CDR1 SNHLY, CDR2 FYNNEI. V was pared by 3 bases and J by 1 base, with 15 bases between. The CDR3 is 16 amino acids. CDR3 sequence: CASSDWGPTENTEAFF. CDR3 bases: TGTGCCAGCAGTGATTGGGGCCCGACAGAGAACACTGAAGCTTTCTTT. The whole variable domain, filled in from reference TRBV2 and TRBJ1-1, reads EPEVTQTPSHQVTQMGQEVILRCVPISNHLYFYWYRQILGQKVEFLVSFYNNEISEKSEIFDDQFSVERPDGSNFTLKIRSTKLEDSAMYFCASSDWGPTENTEAFFGQGTRLTVV.

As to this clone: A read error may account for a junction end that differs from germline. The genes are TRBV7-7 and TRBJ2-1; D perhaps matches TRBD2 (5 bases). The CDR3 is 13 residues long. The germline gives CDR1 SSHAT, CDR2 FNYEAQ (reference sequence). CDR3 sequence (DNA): TGTGCTAGCAGCTTAGGTGCCGGGGATGAGCAGTTCTTC. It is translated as CASSLGAGDEQFF.

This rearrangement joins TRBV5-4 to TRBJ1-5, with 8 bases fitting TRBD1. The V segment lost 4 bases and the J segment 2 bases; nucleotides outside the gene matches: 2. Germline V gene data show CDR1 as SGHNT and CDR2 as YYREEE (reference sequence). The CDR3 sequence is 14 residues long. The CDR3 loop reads CASSQQGGNQPQHF. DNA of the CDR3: TGTGCCAGCAGCCAACAGGGGGGCAATCAGCCCCAGCATTTT.

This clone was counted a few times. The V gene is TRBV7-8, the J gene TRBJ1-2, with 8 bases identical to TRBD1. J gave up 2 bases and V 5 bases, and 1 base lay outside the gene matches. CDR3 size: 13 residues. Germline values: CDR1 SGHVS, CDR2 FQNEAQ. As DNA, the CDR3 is TGTGCCAGCAGCCGGGACAGGAACTATGGCTACACCTTC. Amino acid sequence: CASSRDRNYGYTF. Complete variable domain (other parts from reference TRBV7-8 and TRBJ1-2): GAGVSQSPRYKVAKRGQDVALRCDPISGHVSLFWYQQALGQGPEFLTYFQNEAQLDKSGLPSDRFFAERPEGSVSTLKIQRTQQEDSAVYLCASSRDRNYGYTFGSGTRLTVV.

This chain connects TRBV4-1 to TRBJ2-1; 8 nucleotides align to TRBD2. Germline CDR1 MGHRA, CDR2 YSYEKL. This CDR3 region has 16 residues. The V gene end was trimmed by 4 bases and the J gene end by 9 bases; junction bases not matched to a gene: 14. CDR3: CASSLHNSGDSGEQFF. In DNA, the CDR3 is TGCGCCAGCAGCCTACATAATAGCGGGGATAGTGGTGAGCAGTTCTTC.

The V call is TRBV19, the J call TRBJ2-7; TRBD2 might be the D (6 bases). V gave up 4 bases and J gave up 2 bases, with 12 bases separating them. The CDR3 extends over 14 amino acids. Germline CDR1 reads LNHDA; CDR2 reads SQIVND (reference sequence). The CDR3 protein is CASSRGLGTYEQYF. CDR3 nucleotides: TGTGCCAGTAGTAGGGGACTCGGAACCTACGAGCAGTACTTC.